The clone carrying this T cell receptor (beta chain) was counted between two and nine times. Its antigen is not known. This sample's treatment: approximately nine-day PBMC culture with coronavirus spike peptide pools or control peptides (ViraFEST assay). Antigen-specific T cells were expanded with peptide pools by ViraFEST, and TCRs were then sequenced. The Oncomine TCR Beta short-read assay sequenced DNA from cultured CD4+ T cells. The authors extracted genomic DNA from cultured CD4+ T cells. One entry per CDR3 protein results from TCRdb running MiXCR on the PCR reads. This sample yields about 12,000 distinct CDR3 sequences, of which under 75% are seen a single time; roughly 8% belongs to the top ten. This sample is part of a study of vaccination and CD4 T cells after COVID-19. The overall study: Two Hispanic individuals were among six male and four female convalescent patients.

This TCR derives from a human donor who had recovered from COVID-19. Material for sequencing was CD4+ T cells from blood, cultured in vitro.

CDR3 coding DNA: TGCAGTGCTAGAAGCGGGAGTACGTCCTACGAGCAGTACTTC. Translating gives CSARSGSTSYEQYF. J is TRBJ2-7 and V is TRBV20-1; 8 nucleotides line up with TRBD2. Trimming took 2 bases from V and 1 from J; bases not matched to a gene: 4. CDR3 length: 14 residues. Germline V gives CDR1 DFQATT, CDR2 SNEGSKA (reference sequence).